This T cell receptor beta chain was profiled in a study of CD8+ T cells in alopecia areata. Study at large: Those treated were given oral tofacitinib at 5 to 10 mg twice daily.

On this clone: Its antigen is currently unknown. A read error may account for a junction end that differs from germline.

The researchers isolated CD4+ and CD8+ T cells from PBMCs by sorting. Extracted RNA was reverse transcribed into cDNA, the sequencing template. The repertoire was sequenced with immunoSEQ multiplex PCR; TCRdb's copy has only in-frame clones and lacks some. The data contain some 170,000 clones, around three fifths of them seen just once; the ten biggest clones take up roughly 14%. Germline V gene sequence: CDR1 MNHEY, CDR2 SVGAGI. The CDR3 is made up of 11 amino acids. Study outcomes and limitations: It was less clear whether patients shared TCRs than it was in mice, possibly because of HLA. Higher clonality and more expanded CD8+ clones appeared in lesional than normal scalp.

The sample here was CD4+ T cells sorted from blood, taken at week 0. The chain recombines TRBV6-5 with TRBJ1-3; D not certain. The clonotype comes from a human donor with alopecia areata. The CDR3 spells CATLSGNTIYF. CDR3 bases: TGTGCCACCCTCTCTGGGAACACCATATATTTT.